The 23 T cell receptor beta chains below all came from one sample that was sequenced in a study of T cells in Graves' hyperthyroidism and ophthalmopathy. Amplified regions were TCR beta CDR3 sequences from RNA transcripts. A first-round RT-PCR of the TCR CDR3 used the HTBI primer set. TCRdb re-called the multiplex PCR reads through MiXCR, storing one row per CDR3 protein. The sample gives a few hundred thousand distinct CDR3 sequences, 15% to 18% of which show up once; roughly 7.4% is in the top ten. What was sequenced was blood. Receptors originate from a woman between 18 and 29 years old with Graves' hyperthyroidism.

This clonotype was found many times. The J gene is TRBJ2-7, the V gene TRBV7-9, with TRBD2 matching over 10 bases. Unmatched junction bases numbered 7, after V lost 3 bases and J lost 5 bases. Germline CDR1 is SEHNR and CDR2 is FQNEAQ (reference sequence). The CDR3 length is 15 residues. The CDR3 is CASSFVASGRNEQYF. The CDR3 DNA sequence: TGTGCCAGCAGCTTTGTAGCTAGCGGGAGAAACGAGCAGTACTTC.

The chain uses TRBV6-6 and TRBJ2-7, with unresolved D. The V end was cut by 2 bases, the J end by 4 bases, with 15 bases between. In germline, CDR1 is MNHNY, CDR2 SVGAGI (reference sequence). The CDR3 sequence is 15 residues long. The CDR3 coding sequence is TGTGCCAGCAGTTACCCTCATGGGGTGGGGTACGAGCAGTACTTC. Residues: CASSYPHGVGYEQYF.

This clonotype was counted many times. The genes are TRBV6-1 and TRBJ1-2; 9 nucleotides agree with TRBD1. This CDR3 is built from 15 residues. Per the germline V gene, CDR1 is MNHNS and CDR2 is SASEGT. V dropped 5 bases and J dropped 5; count of bases not matched to a gene: 9. In DNA form, the CDR3 reads TGTGCCAGCAGTTCCCCGGGACAGGGAACGTATGGCTACACCTTC. The encoded protein is CASSSPGQGTYGYTF.

The table lists this clonotype with many counts. The chain couples TRBV20-1 to TRBJ2-7; D is perhaps TRBD1 or TRBD2 (6 bases each). Germline lookup yields CDR1 DFQATT and CDR2 SNEGSKA (reference sequence). The CDR3 has 15 amino acids. V lost 3 bases and J lost 0, with 15 bases in between. As DNA, the CDR3 is TGCAGTGCTAGTGAGGGGGGCAAACACTCCTACGAGCAGTACTTC. This gives the protein CSASEGGKHSYEQYF.

Only a few counts were recorded for this clonotype. This chain links TRBV5-1 with TRBJ1-2; TRBD1 matches at 10 bases. The V gene end was trimmed by 0 bases and the J gene end by 7 bases; junction bases not matched to a gene: 6. The CDR3 has 15 residues. Per germline, CDR1 SGHRS and CDR2 YFSETQ. The CDR3 region has the DNA TGCGCCAGCAGCTTGGGCGGGACAGGGGAATTTGGCTACACCTTC. It yields the protein CASSLGGTGEFGYTF.

This clonotype was seen only a few times. The chain recombines TRBV7-3 with TRBJ2-1; 12 nucleotides align to TRBD2. With 5 bases clipped from V and 7 bases from J, the junction kept 9 bases outside the gene matches. This CDR3 comprises 16 residues. The V gene's germline CDR1 is SGHTA and CDR2 FQGTGA. The CDR3 is CASSPQTSGSGNEQFF. In DNA form, the CDR3 reads TGTGCCAGCAGCCCACAGACTAGCGGGAGTGGGAATGAGCAGTTCTTC.

This clonotype was detected many times. This chain links TRBV12-3 or TRBV12-4 with TRBJ2-2, with 8 positions matching TRBD1. V gave up 5 bases and J gave up 5 bases; unmatched junction bases: 10. This CDR3 contains 16 residues. The CDR3 DNA sequence: TGTGCCAGCAGTCCTACGACAGGGGAGCGGACCGGGGAGCTGTTTTTT. The encoded protein is CASSPTTGERTGELFF.

The chain carries TRBV20-1 and TRBJ1-5; 10 bases line up with TRBD1. V dropped 4 bases and J dropped 4; count of bases not matched to a gene: 1. The CDR3 is 13 amino acids. Germline V CDR1 and CDR2: DFQATT, SNEGSKA (reference sequence). The CDR3 DNA follows: TGCAGTGCTATGGGACAGGGGAATCAGCCCCAGCATTTT. Its protein product is CSAMGQGNQPQHF.

This chain uses TRBV19 with TRBJ1-2; tentatively, D is TRBD1 (5 bases). Germline V gene data show CDR1 as LNHDA and CDR2 as SQIVND (reference sequence). This CDR3 has 14 amino acids. Trimming cost V 7 bases and J 8 bases, with 20 bases left between them. The DNA of the CDR3 is TGTGCCAGTACACCCGACGGAGCAGGGCTGGGCTACACCTTC. Its translation is CASTPDGAGLGYTF.

Many counts were recorded for this clonotype. The junction and the germline gene differ at one end; a read error may be behind it. The chain combines TRBV2 with TRBJ2-5; 9 bases line up with TRBD2. The germline CDR1 and CDR2 sequences are SNHLY and FYNNEI. CDR3 length: 14 amino acids. DNA for the CDR3: TGTGCCAGCAGCGAAGGGACTAGCCGGGAGACCCAGTACTTC. Amino acids: CASSEGTSRETQYF.

The table lists this clonotype with many counts. The chain links TRBV3-1 to TRBJ1-3; D is uncertain. Trimming took 0 bases from V and 3 from J, leaving 3 bases between them. Germline assignment: CDR1 LGHDT and CDR2 YNNKEL (reference sequence). The CDR3 spans 13 residues. The CDR3 loop reads CASSQDLGNTIYF. Here the CDR3 DNA reads TGTGCCAGCAGCCAAGATCTTGGAAACACCATATATTTT.

This clonotype came up many times. The genes are TRBV5-6 and TRBJ2-7, with D unresolved. The CDR3 spans 13 residues. Between the trimmed V and J ends, which lost 4 bases and 0 bases, there was a span of 8 bases. Germline loops: CDR1 SGHDT, CDR2 YYEEEE. The CDR3 nucleotides are TGTGCCAGCAGCAGGGAAAGCTCCTACGAGCAGTACTTC. Translating gives CASSRESSYEQYF. The complete variable domain, with remaining parts taken from reference TRBV5-6 and TRBJ2-7, reads DAGVTQSPTHLIKTRGQQVTLRCSPKSGHDTVSWYQQALGQGPQFIFQYYEEEERQRGNFPDRFSGHQFPNYSSELNVNALLLGDSALYLCASSRESSYEQYFGPGTRLTVT.

The J gene is TRBJ2-7, the V gene TRBV3-1, with 11 bases matching TRBD2. In germline, CDR1 is LGHDT, CDR2 YNNKEL (reference sequence). V lost 1 base, J lost 1 base, and 3 bases stayed unmatched. The CDR3 is 16 amino acids. CDR3 in DNA: TGTGCCAGCAGCCAAGGACTAGCGGGGAAATCCTACGAGCAGTACTTC. Amino acids: CASSQGLAGKSYEQYF.

This clonotype occurred a few times. The rearrangement joins TRBV4-1 to TRBJ1-2; D is possibly TRBD1 (5 bases). Germline V gives CDR1 MGHRA, CDR2 YSYEKL. V gave up 3 bases and J gave up 8 bases, with 16 bases separating them. CDR3 length equals 14 residues. The CDR3 sequence is CASSHLSGGEGYTF. CDR3 coding DNA: TGCGCCAGCAGCCACCTTTCGGGGGGAGAGGGCTACACCTTC.

The chain recombines TRBV12-3 or TRBV12-4 with TRBJ2-1, with a possible D match to TRBD2 (6 bases). With 5 bases removed from V and 9 bases from J, the gap between germline ends came to 20 bases. The length of the CDR3 is 15 residues. The CDR3 loop reads CASSRRDLRESEQFF. As DNA, the CDR3 is TGTGCCAGCAGTCGCCGGGACTTGAGGGAGAGTGAGCAGTTCTTC.

This clonotype has a handful of counts. The rearrangement uses TRBV4-1 and TRBJ1-2; 8 bases align to TRBD1. The germline V gene has CDR1 MGHRA and CDR2 YSYEKL. The V gene end was trimmed by 3 bases and the J gene end by 8 bases; junction bases not matched to a gene: 11. This CDR3 is built from 15 residues. For the CDR3, the DNA is TGCGCCAGCAGCCAGTCCGCAGGGGGCAACGGGGGCTACACCTTC. Protein product: CASSQSAGGNGGYTF.

A few counts support this clonotype. CDR3 sequence (DNA): TGCGCCAGCAGCTTGGCTAGCGGGACGCTCAATGAGCAGTTCTTC. This codes for CASSLASGTLNEQFF. The rearrangement links TRBV5-1 to TRBJ2-1; 9 bases align to TRBD2. The trim removed 0 bases at V and 6 bases at J, leaving 4 bases unmatched. Per the germline V gene, CDR1 is SGHRS and CDR2 is YFSETQ. This CDR3 contains 15 residues.

This clonotype has a count of ten or more. The V call is TRBV6-5, the J call TRBJ1-2; D not certain. The CDR3 is 14 amino acids. Germline lookup yields CDR1 MNHEY and CDR2 SVGAGI. V was shortened by 0 bases and J by 7 bases, with 12 bases between the two germline ends. As DNA, the CDR3 is TGTGCCAGCAGTTACTCGACTCAGCAAGGTGGCTACACCTTC. Residues: CASSYSTQQGGYTF.

The CDR3 protein is CASSAPLGVAGVVHEQYF. The CDR3 nucleotides read TGTGCCAGCAGCGCACCCCTGGGGGTAGCGGGAGTAGTCCACGAGCAGTACTTC. This rearrangement joins TRBV7-9 to TRBJ2-7; TRBD2 agrees at 9 bases. V was clipped by 5 bases and J by 5 bases; unmatched bases: 19. The CDR3 totals 18 residues. Germline CDR1 SEHNR, CDR2 FQNEAQ (reference sequence).

This clonotype was seen at least ten times. This chain uses TRBV20-1 with TRBJ2-5, with 9 nucleotides matching TRBD2. CDR1 DFQATT and CDR2 SNEGSKA come from the germline V gene (reference sequence). Trimming removed 3 bases from V and 1 base from J; junction bases left unmatched: 0. The length of the CDR3 is 13 residues. The CDR3 DNA sequence: TGCAGTGCTAGGCGGGAGGGCCAAGAGACCCAGTACTTC. Its translation: CSARREGQETQYF.

This clonotype was found many times. This sequence joins TRBV2 and TRBJ1-1; D is ambiguous. The V gene's germline CDR1 is SNHLY and CDR2 FYNNEI. The CDR3 sequence is 13 residues long. Trimming took off 4 bases at V and 1 base at J, with 7 bases between the two ends. CDR3 coding DNA: TGTGCCAGCAGTGCGGCTAAGAACACTGAAGCTTTCTTT. Its protein product is CASSAAKNTEAFF.

The table lists this clonotype with many counts. This chain joins TRBV7-2 and TRBJ2-1; perhaps TRBD2 as D (6 bases). Germline-derived CDR1 and CDR2 are SGHTA and FQGNSA. CDR3 size: 16 residues. Trimming removed 5 bases at V and 2 bases at J, with 16 bases between. The CDR3: CASSRRGGGTYNEQFF. CDR3 sequence (DNA): TGTGCCAGCAGCCGTCGTGGCGGAGGGACCTACAATGAGCAGTTCTTC. Drawing the rest from reference TRBV7-2 and TRBJ2-1, the complete variable domain is GAGVSQSPSNKVTEKGKDVELRCDPISGHTALYWYRQSLGQGLEFLIYFQGNSAPDKSGLPSDRFSAERTGGSVSTLTIQRTQQEDSAVYLCASSRRGGGTYNEQFFGPGTRLTVL.

In this sample, this clonotype turned up many times. The chain uses TRBV29-1 and TRBJ1-1; D not resolved. This CDR3 is built from 13 residues. The V and J ends lost 4 bases and 0 bases respectively, with 9 bases between them. CDR1 and CDR2 (germline): SQVTM, ANQGSEA. The CDR3 spells CSVVRHLNTEAFF. CDR3 DNA sequence: TGCAGCGTTGTGCGGCATTTGAACACTGAAGCTTTCTTT.